The T cell receptor (beta chain) described here comes from a study of identical twins. The CDR3 sequence is 14 residues long. V lost 5 bases, J lost 1 base, and 1 base stayed unmatched. TCRdb re-derived calls from the 5' RACE reads in MiXCR, one entry per CDR3 protein. The sample has 200,000 to 250,000 distinct CDR3 sequences, approximately 11% seen once. This clonotype was seen ten or more times. Its antigen is still unknown. Findings and limits, study-wide: Abundant beta clonotypes from cord blood had fewer insertions, unlike memory repertoires, which showed none. For out-of-frame alpha sequences shared by twins, low generation probability was in excess.

This same sample was also taken into another study, of yellow fever vaccine responses in identical twins.

The sample was memory (CD45RO+) T cells sorted from blood. The TCR sequence derives from a young woman in good health. The chain recombines TRBV12-3 or TRBV12-4 with TRBJ1-5; TRBD1 matches 8 bases. CDR3 sequence: CASSQGASNQPQHF. The CDR3 nucleotides read TGTGCCAGCAGTCAGGGGGCCAGCAATCAGCCCCAGCATTTT.